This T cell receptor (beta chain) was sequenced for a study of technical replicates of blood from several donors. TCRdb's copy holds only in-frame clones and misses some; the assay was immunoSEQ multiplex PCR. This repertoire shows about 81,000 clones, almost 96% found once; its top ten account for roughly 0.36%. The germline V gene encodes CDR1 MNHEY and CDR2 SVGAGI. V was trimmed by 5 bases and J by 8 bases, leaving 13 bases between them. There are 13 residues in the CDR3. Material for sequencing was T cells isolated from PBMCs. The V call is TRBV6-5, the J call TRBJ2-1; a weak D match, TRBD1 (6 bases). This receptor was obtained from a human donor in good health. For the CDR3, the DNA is TGTGCCAGCAGTAACCCACAGGGCCATGAGCAGTTCTTC. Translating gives CASSNPQGHEQFF.